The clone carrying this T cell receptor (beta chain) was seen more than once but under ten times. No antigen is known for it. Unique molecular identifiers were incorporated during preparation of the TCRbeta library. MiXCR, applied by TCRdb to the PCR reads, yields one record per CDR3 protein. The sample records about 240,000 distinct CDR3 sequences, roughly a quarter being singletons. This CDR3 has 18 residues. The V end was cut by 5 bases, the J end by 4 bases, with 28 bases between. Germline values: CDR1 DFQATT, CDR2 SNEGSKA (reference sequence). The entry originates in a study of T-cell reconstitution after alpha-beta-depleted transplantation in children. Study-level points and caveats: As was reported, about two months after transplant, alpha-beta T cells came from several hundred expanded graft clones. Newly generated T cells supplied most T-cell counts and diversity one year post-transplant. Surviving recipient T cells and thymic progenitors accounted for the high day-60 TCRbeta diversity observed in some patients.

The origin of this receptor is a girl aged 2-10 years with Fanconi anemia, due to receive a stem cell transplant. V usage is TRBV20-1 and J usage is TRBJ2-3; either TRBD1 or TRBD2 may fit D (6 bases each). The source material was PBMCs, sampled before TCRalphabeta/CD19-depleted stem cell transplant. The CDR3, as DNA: TGCAGTGCTGGGACACCCCAAGGCGAAGCGGGCAGGGCAGATACGCAGTATTTT. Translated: CSAGTPQGEAGRADTQYF.